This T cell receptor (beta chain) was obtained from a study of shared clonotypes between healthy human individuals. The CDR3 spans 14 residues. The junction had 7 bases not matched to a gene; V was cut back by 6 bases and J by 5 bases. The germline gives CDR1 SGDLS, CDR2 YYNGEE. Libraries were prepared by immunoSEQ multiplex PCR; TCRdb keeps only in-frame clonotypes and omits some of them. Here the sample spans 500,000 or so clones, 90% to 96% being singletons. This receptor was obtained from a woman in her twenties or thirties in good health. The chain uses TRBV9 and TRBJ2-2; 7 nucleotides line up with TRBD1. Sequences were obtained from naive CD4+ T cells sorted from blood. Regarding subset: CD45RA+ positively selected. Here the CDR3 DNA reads TGTGCCAGCAATGGGGGACAGCTAACCGGGGAGCTGTTTTTT. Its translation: CASNGGQLTGELFF.